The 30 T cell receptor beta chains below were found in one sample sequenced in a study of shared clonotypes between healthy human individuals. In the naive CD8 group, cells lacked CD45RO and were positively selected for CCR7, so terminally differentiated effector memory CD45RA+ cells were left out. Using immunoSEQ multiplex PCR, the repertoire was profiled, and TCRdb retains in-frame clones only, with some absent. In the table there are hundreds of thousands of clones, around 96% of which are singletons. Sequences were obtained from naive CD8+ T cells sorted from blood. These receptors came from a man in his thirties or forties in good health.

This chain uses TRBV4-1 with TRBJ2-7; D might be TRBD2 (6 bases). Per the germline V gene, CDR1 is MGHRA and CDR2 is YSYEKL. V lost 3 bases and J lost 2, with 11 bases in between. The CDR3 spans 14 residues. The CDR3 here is CASSQRENAYEQYF. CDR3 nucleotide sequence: TGCGCCAGCAGCCAGCGGGAAAACGCCTACGAGCAGTACTTC.

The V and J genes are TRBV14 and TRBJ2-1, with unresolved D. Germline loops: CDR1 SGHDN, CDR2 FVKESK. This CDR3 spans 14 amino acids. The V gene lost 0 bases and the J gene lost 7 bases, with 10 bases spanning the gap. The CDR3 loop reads CASSQEGGGNEQFF. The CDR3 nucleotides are TGTGCCAGCAGCCAAGAGGGCGGCGGTAATGAGCAGTTCTTC.

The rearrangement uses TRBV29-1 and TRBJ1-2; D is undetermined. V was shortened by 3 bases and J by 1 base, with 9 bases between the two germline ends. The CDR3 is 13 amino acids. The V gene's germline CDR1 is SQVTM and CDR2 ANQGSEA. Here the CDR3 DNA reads TGCAGCGTTGACTCGACGGATAACTATGGCTACACCTTC. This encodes CSVDSTDNYGYTF.

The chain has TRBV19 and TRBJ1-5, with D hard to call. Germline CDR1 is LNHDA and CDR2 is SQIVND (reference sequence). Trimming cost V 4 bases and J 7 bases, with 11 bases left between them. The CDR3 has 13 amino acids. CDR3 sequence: CASSSIILQPQHF. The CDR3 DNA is TGTGCCAGTAGTAGCATCATACTACAGCCCCAGCATTTT.

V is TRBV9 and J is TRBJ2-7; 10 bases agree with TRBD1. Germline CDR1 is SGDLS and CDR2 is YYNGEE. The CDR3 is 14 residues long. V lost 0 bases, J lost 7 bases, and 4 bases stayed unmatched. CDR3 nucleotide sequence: TGTGCCAGCAGCGTAGAGGGACAGGGGAGGGAGCAGTACTTC. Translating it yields CASSVEGQGREQYF.

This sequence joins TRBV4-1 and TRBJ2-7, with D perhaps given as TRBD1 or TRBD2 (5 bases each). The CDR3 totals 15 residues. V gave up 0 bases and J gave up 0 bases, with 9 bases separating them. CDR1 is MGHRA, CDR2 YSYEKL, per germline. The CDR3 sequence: CASSQEGTNSYEQYF. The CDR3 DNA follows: TGCGCCAGCAGCCAAGAAGGGACCAACTCCTACGAGCAGTACTTC.

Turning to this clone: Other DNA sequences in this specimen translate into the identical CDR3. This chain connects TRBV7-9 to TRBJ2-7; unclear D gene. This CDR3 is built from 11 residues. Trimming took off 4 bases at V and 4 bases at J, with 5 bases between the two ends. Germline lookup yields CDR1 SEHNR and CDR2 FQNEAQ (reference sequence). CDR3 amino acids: CASSYLYEQYF. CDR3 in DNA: TGTGCCAGCAGCTACCTATACGAGCAGTACTTC.

CDR3 sequence reads: CASSLATAGGSTDTQYF. In DNA, the CDR3 is TGTGCCAGCAGCTTGGCGACAGCGGGAGGTAGCACAGATACGCAGTATTTT. The chain is built from TRBV5-5 and TRBJ2-3, with 9 bases lining up with TRBD2. Trimming took 0 bases from V and 0 from J; bases not matched to a gene: 5. CDR1 SGHKS and CDR2 YYEKEE come from the germline V gene (reference sequence). The CDR3 covers 17 residues.

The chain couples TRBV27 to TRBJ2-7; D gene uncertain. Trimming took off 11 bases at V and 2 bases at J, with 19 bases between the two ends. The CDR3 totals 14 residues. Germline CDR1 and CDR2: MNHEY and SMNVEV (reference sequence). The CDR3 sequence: CASSFGVETYEQYF. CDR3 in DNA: TGTGCCTCCTCCTTTGGGGTGGAAACCTACGAGCAGTACTTC.

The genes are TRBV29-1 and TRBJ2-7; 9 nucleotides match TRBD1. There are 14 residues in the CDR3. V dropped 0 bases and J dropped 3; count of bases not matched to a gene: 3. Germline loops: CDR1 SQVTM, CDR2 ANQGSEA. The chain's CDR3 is CSVEDRGQGYEQYF. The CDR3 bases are TGCAGCGTTGAAGATCGGGGACAGGGCTACGAGCAGTACTTC.

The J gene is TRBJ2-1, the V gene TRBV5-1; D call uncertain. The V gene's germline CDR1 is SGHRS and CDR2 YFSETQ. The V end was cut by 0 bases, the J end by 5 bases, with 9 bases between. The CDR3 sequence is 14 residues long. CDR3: CASSLARTHNEQFF. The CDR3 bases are TGCGCCAGCAGCTTGGCAAGAACGCACAATGAGCAGTTCTTC. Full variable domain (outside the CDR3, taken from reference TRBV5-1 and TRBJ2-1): KAGVTQTPRYLIKTRGQQVTLSCSPISGHRSVSWYQQTPGQGLQFLFEYFSETQRNKGNFPGRFSGRQFSNSRSEMNVSTLELGDSALYLCASSLARTHNEQFFGPGTRLTVL.

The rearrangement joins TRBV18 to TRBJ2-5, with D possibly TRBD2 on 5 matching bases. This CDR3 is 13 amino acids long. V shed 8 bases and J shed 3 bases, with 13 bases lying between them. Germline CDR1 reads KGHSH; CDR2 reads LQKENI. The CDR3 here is CASRESGKETQYF. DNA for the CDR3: TGTGCCAGCAGGGAGTCGGGAAAAGAGACCCAGTACTTC.

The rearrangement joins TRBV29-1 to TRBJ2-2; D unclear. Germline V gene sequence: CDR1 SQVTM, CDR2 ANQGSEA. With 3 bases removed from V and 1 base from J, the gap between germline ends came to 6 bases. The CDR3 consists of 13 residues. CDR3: CSVDGQNTGELFF. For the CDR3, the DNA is TGCAGCGTTGATGGGCAGAACACCGGGGAGCTGTTTTTT.

This CDR3 reads CASSTLSRDRGLGNTIYF. CDR3 DNA sequence: TGTGCCAGCAGTACCCTCTCTCGGGACAGGGGGCTTGGAAACACCATATATTTT. V gene TRBV28 combines with J gene TRBJ1-3; 12 bases match TRBD1. The ends lost 5 bases at V and 3 bases at J; junction bases unmatched: 11. Germline V CDR1 and CDR2: MDHEN, SYDVKM. The CDR3 totals 18 residues.

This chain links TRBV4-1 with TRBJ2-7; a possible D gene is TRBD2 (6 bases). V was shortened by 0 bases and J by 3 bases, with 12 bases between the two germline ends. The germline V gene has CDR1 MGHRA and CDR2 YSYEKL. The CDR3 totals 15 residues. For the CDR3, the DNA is TGCGCCAGCAGCCAAGATCCGGGAGCAGGCTACGAGCAGTACTTC. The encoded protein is CASSQDPGAGYEQYF.

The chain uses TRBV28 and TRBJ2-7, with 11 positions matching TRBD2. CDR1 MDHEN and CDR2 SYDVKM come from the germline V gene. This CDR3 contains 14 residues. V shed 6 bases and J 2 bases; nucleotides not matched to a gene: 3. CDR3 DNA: TGTGCCAGCAGCCCGACTAGCGGGACCTACGAGCAGTACTTC. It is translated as CASSPTSGTYEQYF.

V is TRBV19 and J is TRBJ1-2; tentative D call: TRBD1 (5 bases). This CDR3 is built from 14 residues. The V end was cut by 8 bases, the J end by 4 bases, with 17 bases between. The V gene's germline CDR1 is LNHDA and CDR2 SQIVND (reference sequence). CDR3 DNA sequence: TGTGCCAGTCAAGGCCTAGAGGGGACCTATGGCTACACCTTC. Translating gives CASQGLEGTYGYTF. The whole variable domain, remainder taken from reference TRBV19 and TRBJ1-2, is DGGITQSPKYLFRKEGQNVTLSCEQNLNHDAMYWYRQDPGQGLRLIYYSQIVNDFQKGDIAEGYSVSREKKESFPLTVTSAQKNPTAFYLCASQGLEGTYGYTFGSGTRLTVV.

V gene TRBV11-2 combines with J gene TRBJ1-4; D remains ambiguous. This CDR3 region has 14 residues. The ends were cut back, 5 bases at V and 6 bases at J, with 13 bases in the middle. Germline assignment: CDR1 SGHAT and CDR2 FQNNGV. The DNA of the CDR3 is TGTGCCAGCAGCGATAGTTTAGGAGATGAAAAACTGTTTTTT. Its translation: CASSDSLGDEKLFF.

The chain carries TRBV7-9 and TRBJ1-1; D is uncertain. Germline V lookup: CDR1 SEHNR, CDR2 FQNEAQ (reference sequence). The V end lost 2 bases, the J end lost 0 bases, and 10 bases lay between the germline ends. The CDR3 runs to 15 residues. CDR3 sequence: CASSLIGDMNTEAFF. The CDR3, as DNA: TGTGCCAGCAGCTTAATCGGAGACATGAACACTGAAGCTTTCTTT.

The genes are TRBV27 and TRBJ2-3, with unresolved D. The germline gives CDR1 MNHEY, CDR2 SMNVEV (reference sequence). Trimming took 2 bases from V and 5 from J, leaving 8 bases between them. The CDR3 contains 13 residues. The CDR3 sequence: CASSLPSEDTQYF. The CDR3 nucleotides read TGTGCCAGCAGTTTACCTTCCGAAGATACGCAGTATTTT.

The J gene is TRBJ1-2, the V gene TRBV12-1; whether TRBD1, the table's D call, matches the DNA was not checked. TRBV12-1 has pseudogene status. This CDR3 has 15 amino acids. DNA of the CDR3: TGTGCCAGCAGCACGGAACAGGGGGCTGATTCCGGCTACACCTTC. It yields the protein CASSTEQGADSGYTF.

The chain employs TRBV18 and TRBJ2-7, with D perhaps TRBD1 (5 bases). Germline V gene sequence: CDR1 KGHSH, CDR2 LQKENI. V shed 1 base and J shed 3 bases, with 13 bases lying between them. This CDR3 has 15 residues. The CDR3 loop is CASSPRWQGGYEQYF. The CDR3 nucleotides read TGTGCCAGCTCACCACGGTGGCAGGGCGGCTACGAGCAGTACTTC.

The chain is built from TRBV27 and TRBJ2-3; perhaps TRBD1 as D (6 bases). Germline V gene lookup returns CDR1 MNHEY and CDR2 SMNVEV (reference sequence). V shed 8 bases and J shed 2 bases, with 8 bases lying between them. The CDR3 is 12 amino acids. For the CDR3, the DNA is TGTGCCAGCCGGGACACCACAGATACGCAGTATTTT. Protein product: CASRDTTDTQYF.

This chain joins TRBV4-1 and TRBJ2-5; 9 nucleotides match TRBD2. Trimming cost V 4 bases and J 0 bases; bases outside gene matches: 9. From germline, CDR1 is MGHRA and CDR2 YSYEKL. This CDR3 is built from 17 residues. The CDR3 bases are TGCGCCAGCAGCCCCTACAGGACTAGCGAGTACCAAGAGACCCAGTACTTC. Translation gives CASSPYRTSEYQETQYF.

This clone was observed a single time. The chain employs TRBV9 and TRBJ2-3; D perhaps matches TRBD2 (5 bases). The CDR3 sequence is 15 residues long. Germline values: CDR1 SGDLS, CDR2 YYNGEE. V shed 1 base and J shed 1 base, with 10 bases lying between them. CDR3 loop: CASSVCDYCTDTQYF. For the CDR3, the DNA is TGTGCCAGCAGCGTATGTGACTACTGCACAGATACGCAGTATTTT.

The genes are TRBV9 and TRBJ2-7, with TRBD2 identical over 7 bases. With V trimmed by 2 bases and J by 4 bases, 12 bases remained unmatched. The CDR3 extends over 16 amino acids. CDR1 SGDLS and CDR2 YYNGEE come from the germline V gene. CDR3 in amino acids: CASSVPTAGLKYEQYF. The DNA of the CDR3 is TGTGCCAGCAGCGTCCCTACAGCGGGACTTAAATACGAGCAGTACTTC. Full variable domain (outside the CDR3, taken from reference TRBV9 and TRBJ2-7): DSGVTQTPKHLITATGQRVTLRCSPRSGDLSVYWYQQSLDQGLQFLIQYYNGEERAKGNILERFSAQQFPDLHSELNLSSLELGDSALYFCASSVPTAGLKYEQYFGPGTRLTVT.

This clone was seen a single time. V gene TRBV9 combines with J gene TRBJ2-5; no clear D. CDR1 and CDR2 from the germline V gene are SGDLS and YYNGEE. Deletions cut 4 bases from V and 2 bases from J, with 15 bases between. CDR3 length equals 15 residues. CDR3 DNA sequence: TGTGCCAGCAGCCCCGACCCGTTTGGACAAGAGACCCAGTACTTC. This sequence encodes CASSPDPFGQETQYF.

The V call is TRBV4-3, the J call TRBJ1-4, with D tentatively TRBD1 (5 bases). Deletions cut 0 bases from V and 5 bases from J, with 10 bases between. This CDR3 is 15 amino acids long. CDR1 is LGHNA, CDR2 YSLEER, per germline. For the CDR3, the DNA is TGCGCCAGCAGCCAAGATCGGGGCTCCAATGAAAAACTGTTTTTT. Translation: CASSQDRGSNEKLFF.

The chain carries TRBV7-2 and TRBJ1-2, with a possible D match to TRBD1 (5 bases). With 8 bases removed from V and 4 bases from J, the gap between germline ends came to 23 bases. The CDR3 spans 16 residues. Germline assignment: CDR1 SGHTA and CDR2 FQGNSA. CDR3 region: CASANSGRISFYGYTF. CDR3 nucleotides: TGTGCCAGCGCAAATTCAGGGAGGATATCTTTCTATGGCTACACCTTC.

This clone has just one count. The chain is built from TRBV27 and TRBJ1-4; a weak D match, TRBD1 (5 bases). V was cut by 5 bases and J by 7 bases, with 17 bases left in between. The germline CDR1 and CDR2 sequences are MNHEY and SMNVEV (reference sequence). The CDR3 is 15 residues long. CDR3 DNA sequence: TGTGCCAGCAGTCAAGATTGGGGACGGGGTGAAAAACTGTTTTTT. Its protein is CASSQDWGRGEKLFF. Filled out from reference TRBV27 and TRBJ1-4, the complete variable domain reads EAQVTQNPRYLITVTGKKLTVTCSQNMNHEYMSWYRQDPGLGLRQIYYSMNVEVTDKGDVPEGYKVSRKEKRNFPLILESPSPNQTSLYFCASSQDWGRGEKLFFGSGTQLSVL.